This passage covers 13 T cell receptor beta chains from one sample sequenced in a study of cytomegalovirus exposure and HLA in healthy donors. In the PCR, 60 Vbeta and 13 Jbeta primers were used. Produced via immunoSEQ multiplex PCR; TCRdb's table is partial and in-frame only. The data show more than 110,000 clones, 60% to 85% seen once. Material for sequencing was PBMCs. The origin of the receptors is a male donor in good health and CMV-seronegative.

The rearrangement joins TRBV7-8 to TRBJ1-5, with 9 bases lining up with TRBD1. CDR3 length equals 14 residues. Germline V CDR1 and CDR2: SGHVS, FQNEAQ. The junction had 5 bases not matched to a gene; V was cut back by 6 bases and J by 5 bases. CDR3 sequence (DNA): TGTGCCAGCAGACTCGACAGGGGGGATCAGCCCCAGCATTTT. Translating gives CASRLDRGDQPQHF. The full variable domain, with the rest looked up from reference TRBV7-8 and TRBJ1-5, is GAGVSQSPRYKVAKRGQDVALRCDPISGHVSLFWYQQALGQGPEFLTYFQNEAQLDKSGLPSDRFFAERPEGSVSTLKIQRTQQEDSAVYLCASRLDRGDQPQHFGDGTRLSIL.

The rearrangement uses TRBV10-3 and TRBJ1-6; the D gene is possibly TRBD1 (6 bases). Germline V gene sequence: CDR1 ENHRY, CDR2 SYGVKD. This CDR3 has 14 residues. Trimming took off 4 bases at V and 5 bases at J, with 9 bases between the two ends. CDR3 residues: CAISAPGDNSPLHF. As DNA, the CDR3 is TGTGCCATCAGTGCGCCAGGGGATAATTCACCCCTCCACTTT.

This clone was counted a few times. The genes are TRBV5-1 and TRBJ1-3, with 9 nucleotides matching TRBD1. Germline values: CDR1 SGHRS, CDR2 YFSETQ. Trimming cost V 4 bases and J 2 bases; bases outside gene matches: 4. This CDR3 is built from 15 residues. The CDR3 protein is CASSPGTGTGNTIYF. CDR3 DNA sequence: TGCGCCAGCAGCCCCGGGACAGGGACTGGAAACACCATATATTTT. Looking up the rest from reference TRBV5-1 and TRBJ1-3 gives the full variable domain: KAGVTQTPRYLIKTRGQQVTLSCSPISGHRSVSWYQQTPGQGLQFLFEYFSETQRNKGNFPGRFSGRQFSNSRSEMNVSTLELGDSALYLCASSPGTGTGNTIYFGEGSWLTVV.

The chain couples TRBV2 to TRBJ2-3; 11 nucleotides line up with TRBD2. Losses at the gene ends were 7 bases for V and 3 bases for J; bases not matched to a gene: 3. This CDR3 contains 14 residues. Germline V lookup: CDR1 SNHLY, CDR2 FYNNEI. The chain's CDR3 is CASKTSGNTDTQYF. The CDR3 nucleotides are TGTGCCAGCAAGACTAGCGGGAATACAGATACGCAGTATTTT.

On this clone: One end of the junction varies from germline; a read error may be responsible. The chain has TRBV7-9 and TRBJ2-5, with D tentatively TRBD2 (6 bases). CDR3 length: 13 residues. CDR1 is SEHNR and CDR2 is FQNEAQ in the germline V gene (reference sequence). CDR3 DNA sequence: TGTTCCAGCAGCTCTCGCGGAGGGGAGACCCAGTACTTC. Its protein product is CSSSSRGGETQYF.

The V and J genes are TRBV18 and TRBJ2-7; D is ambiguous. CDR1 and CDR2 (germline): KGHSH, LQKENI. The CDR3 extends over 12 amino acids. Trimming pared 1 base from V and 8 bases from J, leaving 9 bases between. The chain's CDR3 is CASSPQSRKQYF. CDR3 coding DNA: TGTGCCAGCTCACCACAGTCTAGAAAGCAGTACTTC.

This CDR3 is CASSGPRGAGNTIYF. The CDR3 DNA sequence: TGTGCCAGCAGCGGCCCTCGGGGGGCTGGAAACACCATATATTTT. This chain joins TRBV5-7 and TRBJ1-3; possible D gene TRBD1, 5 bases. TRBV5-7 is identified as an open reading frame with a role that is uncertain. CDR3 length equals 15 residues. V lost 4 bases to trimming and J lost 2 bases, with 13 bases between them.

The genes are TRBV7-6 and TRBJ2-7; TRBD2 is a possible D gene (6 bases). Trimming stripped 5 bases from V and 3 bases from J, with 17 bases between. Per germline, CDR1 SGHVS and CDR2 FNYEAQ. This CDR3 has 15 residues. The CDR3, as DNA: TGTGCCAGCAGCCCTAGTATGGGGGGAGGCTACGAGCAGTACTTC. It specifies CASSPSMGGGYEQYF.

CDR3 sequence (DNA): TGTGCCAGCTCACCACCACGTGGACAGGAGAACACCGGGGAGCTGTTTTTT. This gives the protein CASSPPRGQENTGELFF. The rearrangement links TRBV18 to TRBJ2-2; 7 bases match TRBD1. Germline V gene data show CDR1 as KGHSH and CDR2 as LQKENI. Germline trimming cut 0 bases from V and 1 base from J; bases unmatched to any gene: 5. This CDR3 is built from 17 residues. The whole variable domain, filled in from reference TRBV18 and TRBJ2-2, reads NAGVMQNPRHLVRRRGQEARLRCSPMKGHSHVYWYRQLPEEGLKFMVYLQKENIIDESGMPKERFSAEFPKEGPSILRIQQVVRGDSAAYFCASSPPRGQENTGELFFGEGSRLTVL.

The sample holds a few counts of this clone. This chain joins TRBV4-3 and TRBJ2-7; 8 bases match TRBD1. The CDR3 spans 13 residues. V lost 1 base and J lost 8; bases outside the gene matches: 4. In germline, CDR1 is LGHNA, CDR2 YSLEER. CDR3 protein: CASSQGAGGKQYF. CDR3 nucleotides: TGCGCCAGCAGCCAAGGAGCAGGGGGCAAGCAGTACTTC.

The rearrangement joins TRBV7-2 to TRBJ1-5; D gene ambiguous. The V end lost 4 bases, the J end lost 3 bases, and 10 bases lay between the germline ends. The CDR3 length is 14 residues. CDR1 and CDR2 (germline): SGHTA, FQGNSA. The CDR3 here is CASSSLSSNQPQHF. CDR3 nucleotides: TGTGCCAGCAGCTCCCTGTCCTCCAATCAGCCCCAGCATTTT. The full variable domain, with the rest looked up from reference TRBV7-2 and TRBJ1-5, is GAGVSQSPSNKVTEKGKDVELRCDPISGHTALYWYRQSLGQGLEFLIYFQGNSAPDKSGLPSDRFSAERTGGSVSTLTIQRTQQEDSAVYLCASSSLSSNQPQHFGDGTRLSIL.

The chain links TRBV6-1 to TRBJ2-7; no clear D gene. This CDR3 is built from 14 residues. The germline V gene has CDR1 MNHNS and CDR2 SASEGT. The ends were cut back, 4 bases at V and 1 base at J, with 11 bases in the middle. This CDR3 is CASSARLDSYEQYF. DNA of the CDR3: TGTGCCAGCAGTGCTCGACTGGATTCCTACGAGCAGTACTTC.

This clone was counted a single time. V gene TRBV6-5 combines with J gene TRBJ2-2; 10 nucleotides agree with TRBD2. Trimming at V came to 4 bases and at J to 4 bases, leaving 3 bases not matched to a gene. The CDR3 extends over 15 amino acids. Germline CDR1 is MNHEY and CDR2 is SVGAGI. CDR3 sequence (DNA): TGTGCCAGCAGTTTAAGCGGGGGGGCCACCGGGGAGCTGTTTTTT. As protein: CASSLSGGATGELFF.